The entry below gives a single T cell receptor beta chain sequence along with its context. Its antigen is as yet unknown. A much larger clone differs from this one at a single base, so this may be a read error. The conserved phenylalanine or tryptophan normally closing the CDR3 is absent here, so this likely arose from a read error. V was cut by 4 bases and J by 4 bases, with 16 bases left in between. Per germline, CDR1 DFQATT and CDR2 SNEGSKA (reference sequence). The CDR3 consists of 14 residues. CD25-based Treg depletion was applied to purified naive CD4+ T cells. Study findings and constraints: In terms of TCR gene usage, tumor memory CD4+ T cells clustered together with blood and lymph node memory CD4+ cells, as well as with lymph node naive CD4+ cells.

Semi-nested PCR with Nested Universal Primer A followed constant-region reverse priming of full-length variable regions. TCRdb redid the calling of the 5' RACE reads with MiXCR, one entry per CDR3 protein. The sample lists about 54,000 distinct CDR3 sequences, about 15% occurring once. Sequencing input: naive CD4+ T cells sorted from blood. The subset was: naive CD4+ T cells, CD4+CD45RA+CD25-. The origin of this receptor is a female donor with breast cancer. The chain recombines TRBV20-1 with TRBJ2-5; D ambiguous. For the CDR3, the DNA is TGCAGTGCTAAATCGCCGTGGGGATTAGAGACCCAGTACTCC. The encoded protein is CSAKSPWGLETQYS.